This section outlines one T cell receptor beta chain sequence together with its context. Antigen specificity is unknown. These data come from a study of OX40 agonist ivuxolimab in advanced cancers. The wider study: Ivuxolimab, which patients received intravenously every 2 weeks, was dosed at 0.01 to 10 mg/kg. Earlier treatment with anti-PD-1, anti-PD-L1 or anti-CTLA-4 was permitted, and around 36% had received some. The study, taken as a whole, reports: Mean expanded clone counts were higher in CD8+ than CD4+ T cells. Among some nonresponders, normalized T-cell clonal expansion was also low.

The table came from immunoSEQ multiplex PCR; TCRdb's copy has only in-frame clones and leaves some out. The table includes about 96,000 clones, less than 85% detected once. The CDR3 length is 16 residues. Trimming removed 2 bases at V and 1 base at J, with 15 bases between. The germline V gene has CDR1 SGHVS and CDR2 FQNEAQ. V usage is TRBV7-8 and J usage is TRBJ2-7; either TRBD1 or TRBD2 may fit D (7 bases each). The sequence was obtained from an adult with an advanced solid tumor such as melanoma, head and neck, liver or kidney cancer. The material sequenced was CD4+ or CD8+ T cells sorted from blood, taken in a trial of the OX40 agonist ivuxolimab. CDR3 sequence reads: CASSLPPGGGSYEQYF. CDR3 in DNA: TGTGCCAGCAGCTTACCTCCAGGGGGGGGGTCCTACGAGCAGTACTTC.